These 5 T cell receptor beta chains were all obtained from the same sample, sequenced in a study of T cells expressing NK-cell markers. From the 5' RACE reads, TCRdb lists one entry per CDR3 protein and no DNA. In all, the sample yields 300,000 to 500,000 distinct CDR3 sequences. Sequencing was performed on blood T cells: a sorted CD56 or NKG2C T cell subset, CD4+ or CD8+ T cells, or bulk PBMC T cells (not recorded which). The receptors shown here come from a woman in her fifties or sixties in good health.

This chain uses TRBV10-3 with TRBJ2-7; the D gene TCRdb calls, TRBD2, cannot be checked with no DNA. CDR3 length: 17 amino acids. Germline-derived CDR1 and CDR2 are ENHRY and SYGVKD. CDR3 amino acids: CAISESTMTSEGYEQYF.

J is TRBJ2-7 and V is TRBV6-6. CDR3 length: 13 amino acids. Germline V gene sequence: CDR1 MNHNY, CDR2 SVGAGI (reference sequence). CDR3 loop: CASTRGSMYEQYF.

J is TRBJ2-1 and V is TRBV11-2; TCRdb calls TRBD1, which cannot be checked without DNA. CDR3 length equals 13 residues. Germline V gene sequence: CDR1 SGHAT, CDR2 FQNNGV. CDR3 residues: CASSLLREYEQFF.

V and J are TRBV5-1 and TRBJ2-1. The CDR3 consists of 15 residues. CDR1 SGHRS and CDR2 YFSETQ come from the germline V gene. The CDR3 here is CASSLVPRSNNEQFF.

The chain links TRBV6-5 to TRBJ2-3; TCRdb outputs TRBD2, but without DNA this stays unchecked. This CDR3 is built from 15 residues. CDR1 and CDR2 (germline): MNHEY, SVGAGI. CDR3 residues: CASSQDGLVEDTQYF.